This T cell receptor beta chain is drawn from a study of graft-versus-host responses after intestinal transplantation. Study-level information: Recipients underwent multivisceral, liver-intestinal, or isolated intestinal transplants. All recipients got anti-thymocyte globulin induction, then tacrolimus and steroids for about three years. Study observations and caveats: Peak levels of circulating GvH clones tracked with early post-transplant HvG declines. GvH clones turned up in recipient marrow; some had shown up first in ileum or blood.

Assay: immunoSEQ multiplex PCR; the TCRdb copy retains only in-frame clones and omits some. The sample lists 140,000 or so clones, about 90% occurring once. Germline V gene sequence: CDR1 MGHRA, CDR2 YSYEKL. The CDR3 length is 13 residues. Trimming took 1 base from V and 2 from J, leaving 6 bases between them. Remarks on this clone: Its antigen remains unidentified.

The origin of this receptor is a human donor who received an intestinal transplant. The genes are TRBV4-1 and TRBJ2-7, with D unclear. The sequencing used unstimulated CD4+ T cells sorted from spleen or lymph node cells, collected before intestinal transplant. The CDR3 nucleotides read TGCGCCAGCAGCCAAGCAAGGGCCTACGAGCAGTACTTC. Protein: CASSQARAYEQYF.